This entry lists 21 T cell receptor beta chains sequenced from one sample in a study of blood T cell repertoires in COVID-19. Produced via immunoSEQ multiplex PCR; TCRdb's table is partial and in-frame only. The sample lists 220,000 or so clones, 70% to 85% occurring once. The sample was PBMCs or T cells enriched from blood (not recorded which). These receptors were collected from a woman in her thirties or forties with acute COVID-19.

The rearrangement links TRBV12-3 or TRBV12-4 to TRBJ2-7; D remains ambiguous. The CDR3 sequence is 13 residues long. V lost 3 bases and J 2 bases, leaving 8 bases between the germline ends. The DNA for the CDR3 is TGTGCCAGCAGTTTGTACGAGACCTACGAGCAGTACTTC. Its translation is CASSLYETYEQYF.

In DNA, the CDR3 is TGTGCCAGCAGCCCAGGACCCCAGGAGGGGACCCAGTACTTC. Its translation is CASSPGPQEGTQYF. The genes are TRBV7-3 and TRBJ2-5; D may be TRBD2 (6 bases). Germline V CDR1 and CDR2: SGHTA, FQGTGA. The CDR3 consists of 14 residues. Trimming pared 5 bases from V and 7 bases from J, leaving 17 bases between.

This clone was recorded once. The chain is built from TRBV18 and TRBJ2-1; 10 bases map to TRBD2. CDR1 is KGHSH, CDR2 LQKENI, per germline. V dropped 5 bases and J dropped 2; count of bases not matched to a gene: 6. The CDR3 contains 16 residues. The CDR3 loop reads CASSTRLAGTYNEQFF. In DNA, the CDR3 is TGTGCCAGCTCAACGAGACTAGCGGGTACCTACAATGAGCAGTTCTTC.

This clone was found once. V and J are TRBV5-4 and TRBJ2-1; 8 nucleotides align to TRBD2. CDR1 SGHNT and CDR2 YYREEE come from the germline V gene (reference sequence). V shed 0 bases and J 16 bases; nucleotides not matched to a gene: 9. This CDR3 spans 13 amino acids. Here the CDR3 reads CASSLDSRGGLFF. In DNA form, the CDR3 reads TGTGCCAGCAGCTTGGATAGCCGGGGGGGCCTCTTCTTC.

This clone was detected a few times. In nucleotides, the CDR3 is TGTGCCAGCAGACTAGGGGGTTCGGTTAATTCACCCCTCCACTTT. This sequence encodes CASRLGGSVNSPLHF. This chain links TRBV7-3 with TRBJ1-6; possible D gene TRBD1, 6 bases. With 6 bases removed from V and 6 bases from J, the gap between germline ends came to 15 bases. CDR1 SGHTA and CDR2 FQGTGA come from the germline V gene. The CDR3 sequence is 15 residues long.

The genes are TRBV4-2 and TRBJ1-2; possible D gene TRBD1, 5 bases. This CDR3 comprises 16 residues. The germline V gene encodes CDR1 LGHNA and CDR2 YNFKEQ. V dropped 1 base and J dropped 0 bases, with 12 bases sitting between them. CDR3 protein: CASSQAATESNYGYTF. Written as DNA, the CDR3 is TGTGCCAGCAGCCAAGCCGCGACAGAATCTAACTATGGCTACACCTTC.

The rearrangement links TRBV19 to TRBJ2-4; TRBD1 agrees at 11 bases. Germline V CDR1 and CDR2: LNHDA, SQIVND (reference sequence). V shed 10 bases and J 9 bases; nucleotides not matched to a gene: 14. The CDR3 length is 15 residues. The CDR3 reads CATSPWTGGAGIQYF. The CDR3 bases are TGTGCCACGAGTCCCTGGACAGGGGGCGCGGGCATTCAGTACTTC.

V is TRBV10-2 and J is TRBJ2-3; 13 nucleotides match TRBD2. The germline gives CDR1 WSHSY, CDR2 SAAADI. CDR3 size: 16 residues. With 8 bases clipped from V and 3 bases from J, the junction kept 8 bases outside the gene matches. CDR3 sequence (DNA): TGCGCCAGCCATCCGCCGGGACTAGCGGGAACAGATACGCAGTATTTT. Encoded protein: CASHPPGLAGTDTQYF.

The chain uses TRBV2 and TRBJ1-4; 9 bases line up with TRBD1. The CDR3 extends over 15 amino acids. V shed 4 bases, J shed 3 bases, and the junction held 3 bases outside the gene matches. CDR1 and CDR2 (germline): SNHLY, FYNNEI. The DNA for the CDR3 is TGTGCCAGCAGTGGAAGGACAGGGGCTAATGAAAAACTGTTTTTT. It translates to CASSGRTGANEKLFF.

The count of this clone is one. The chain's CDR3 is CASSLSVLETDTQYF. In nucleotides, the CDR3 is TGCGCCAGCAGCTTGTCGGTACTAGAGACAGATACGCAGTATTTT. The chain carries TRBV5-1 and TRBJ2-3; a weak D match, TRBD2 (5 bases). Germline-derived CDR1 and CDR2 are SGHRS and YFSETQ. The CDR3 is made up of 15 amino acids. Trimming removed 1 base at V and 3 bases at J, with 12 bases between.

The chain joins TRBV7-9 to TRBJ2-5; 9 bases match TRBD2. CDR1 is SEHNR and CDR2 is FQNEAQ in the germline V gene (reference sequence). Trimming cost V 5 bases and J 0 bases; bases outside gene matches: 4. The CDR3 contains 15 residues. CDR3 in amino acids: CASSPAGGYQETQYF. CDR3 DNA sequence: TGTGCCAGCAGCCCCGCGGGGGGGTACCAAGAGACCCAGTACTTC.

The chain has TRBV7-9 and TRBJ1-4; D is ambiguous. V was pared by 2 bases and J by 4 bases, with 8 bases between. The germline V gene has CDR1 SEHNR and CDR2 FQNEAQ (reference sequence). The CDR3 runs 14 residues. This CDR3 is CASSLTQNNEKLFF. The DNA of the CDR3 is TGTGCCAGCAGCTTAACGCAGAATAATGAAAAACTGTTTTTT.

The chain couples TRBV27 to TRBJ2-7, with TRBD1 identical over 12 bases. V shed 2 bases, J shed 6 bases, and the junction held 5 bases outside the gene matches. Germline-derived CDR1 and CDR2 are MNHEY and SMNVEV (reference sequence). The CDR3 totals 15 residues. In DNA form, the CDR3 reads TGTGCCAGCAGTTTAGTGGGACAGGGGGCACCCGAGCAGTACTTC. The encoded protein is CASSLVGQGAPEQYF.

The chain recombines TRBV6-5 with TRBJ1-1; D might be TRBD1 (5 bases). Looked up from germline, CDR1 is MNHEY and CDR2 is SVGAGI. The CDR3 loop spans 13 amino acids. V dropped 5 bases and J dropped 3 bases, with 10 bases sitting between them. In DNA, the CDR3 is TGTGCCAGCAGTACGGGACTCTACACTGAAGCTTTCTTT. Amino acids: CASSTGLYTEAFF.

This CDR3 is CASSLTSRRGFTNQPQHF. As DNA, the CDR3 is TGTGCCAGCAGTTTAACTTCGCGAAGGGGTTTCACCAATCAGCCCCAGCATTTT. The chain links TRBV28 to TRBJ1-5, with D possibly matching TRBD1 (5 bases). Deletions cut 2 bases from V and 3 bases from J, with 20 bases between. Germline V CDR1 and CDR2: MDHEN, SYDVKM. This CDR3 spans 18 amino acids.

The rearrangement links TRBV11-2 to TRBJ1-2; D possibly corresponds to TRBD1 (6 bases). Germline values: CDR1 SGHAT, CDR2 FQNNGV. The CDR3 sequence is 17 residues long. The V and J ends lost 5 bases and 4 bases respectively, with 23 bases between them. CDR3 residues: CASSPIQRGRGTYGYTF. CDR3 in DNA: TGTGCCAGCAGCCCCATTCAAAGGGGCAGGGGTACCTATGGCTACACCTTC.

This chain connects TRBV27 to TRBJ2-7, with 8 bases matching TRBD2. The CDR3 is made up of 13 amino acids. V trimming: 11 bases; J trimming: 6 bases; junction bases outside the gene matches: 12. The germline V gene encodes CDR1 MNHEY and CDR2 SMNVEV (reference sequence). CDR3 bases: TGTGCCGGGTCCGGGGGGGCCACAGGCGAGCAGTACTTC. Its protein is CAGSGGATGEQYF.

The rearrangement uses TRBV25-1 and TRBJ2-7, with 9 positions matching TRBD1. The CDR3 is 17 residues long. V was clipped by 2 bases and J by 4 bases; unmatched bases: 12. Germline-derived CDR1 and CDR2 are MGHDK and SYGVNS. The CDR3: CASSEQTGTGFHYEQYF. DNA for the CDR3: TGTGCCAGCAGTGAACAGACCGGGACAGGGTTTCATTACGAGCAGTACTTC.

The gene calls are TRBV14 and TRBJ2-1, with D unclear. Deletions cut 4 bases from V and 6 bases from J, with 10 bases between. Germline assignment: CDR1 SGHDN and CDR2 FVKESK. The CDR3 has 13 amino acids. CDR3 sequence: CASSRDFLNEQFF. DNA for the CDR3: TGTGCCAGCAGCCGAGACTTTCTCAATGAGCAGTTCTTC.

The chain is built from TRBV19 and TRBJ1-5, with 7 bases lining up with TRBD1. CDR1 and CDR2 from the germline V gene are LNHDA and SQIVND (reference sequence). The ends lost 4 bases at V and 2 bases at J; junction bases unmatched: 5. The CDR3 spans 15 residues. As DNA, the CDR3 is TGTGCCAGTAGTACTAACGGACAGGGCAATCAGCCCCAGCATTTT. Amino acid sequence: CASSTNGQGNQPQHF.

This rearrangement joins TRBV19 to TRBJ1-3, with 7 bases fitting TRBD1. Germline values: CDR1 LNHDA, CDR2 SQIVND (reference sequence). Trimming took 9 bases from V and 1 from J; bases not matched to a gene: 12. The CDR3 is 16 residues long. CDR3 protein: CASLYRVRGSGNTIYF. CDR3 coding DNA: TGTGCCAGCCTTTACCGGGTCAGGGGGTCTGGAAACACCATATATTTT.